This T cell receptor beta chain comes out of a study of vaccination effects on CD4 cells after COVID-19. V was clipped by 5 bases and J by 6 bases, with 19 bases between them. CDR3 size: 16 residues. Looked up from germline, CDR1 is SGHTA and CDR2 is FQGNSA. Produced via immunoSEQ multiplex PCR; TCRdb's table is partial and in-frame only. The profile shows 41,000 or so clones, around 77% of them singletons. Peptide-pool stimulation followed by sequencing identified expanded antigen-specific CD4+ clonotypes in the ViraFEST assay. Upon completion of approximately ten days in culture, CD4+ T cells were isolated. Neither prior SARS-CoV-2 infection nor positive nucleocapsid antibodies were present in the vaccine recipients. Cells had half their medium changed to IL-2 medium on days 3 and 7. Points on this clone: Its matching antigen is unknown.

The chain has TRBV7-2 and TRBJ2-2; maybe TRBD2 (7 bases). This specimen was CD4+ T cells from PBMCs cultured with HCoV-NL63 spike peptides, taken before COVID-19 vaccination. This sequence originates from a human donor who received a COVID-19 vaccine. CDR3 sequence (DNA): TGTGCCAGCAGCAATAGGAGGGGGGGAGGAGCCGGGGAGCTGTTTTTT. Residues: CASSNRRGGGAGELFF.